Listed here are 9 T cell receptor beta chains from one sample, sequenced in a study of early T cells in non-severe SARS-CoV-2 infection. TCRdb re-analysed the 5' RACE reads in MiXCR, keeping a single row per CDR3 protein. The top ten clones hold around 12% of a sample with fewer than 80,000 distinct CDR3 sequences, around 10% of them seen once. The sequences come from whole blood, collected at baseline. These receptor sequences come from an adult who was a healthcare worker with PCR-confirmed SARS-CoV-2 infection or an uninfected control (not recorded which).

This sequence joins TRBV6-4 and TRBJ2-1, with 10 bases matching TRBD1. Looked up from germline, CDR1 is MRHNA and CDR2 is SNTAGT. CDR3 size: 15 residues. Unmatched junction bases numbered 6, after V lost 2 bases and J lost 8 bases. The CDR3 DNA is TGTGCCAGCAGTGACCAGACAGGGGGCGGCGATGAGCAGTTCTTC. This encodes CASSDQTGGGDEQFF.

The V call is TRBV28, the J call TRBJ2-5; TRBD1 agrees at 7 bases. V shed 5 bases, J shed 7 bases, and the junction held 13 bases outside the gene matches. Germline V CDR1 and CDR2: MDHEN, SYDVKM. The CDR3 is 15 residues long. The CDR3: CASSASDRIVGTQYF. As DNA, the CDR3 is TGTGCCAGCAGTGCCTCGGACAGGATAGTTGGGACCCAGTACTTC. The variable domain in full, completed from reference TRBV28 and TRBJ2-5, reads DVKVTQSSRYLVKRTGEKVFLECVQDMDHENMFWYRQDPGLGLRLIYFSYDVKMKEKGDIPEGYSVSREKKERFSLILESASTNQTSMYLCASSASDRIVGTQYFGPGTRLLVL.

In its sample, this clonotype was seen a few times. The genes are TRBV5-6 and TRBJ2-1; D remains ambiguous. The CDR3 has 14 amino acids. In germline, CDR1 is SGHDT, CDR2 YYEEEE. The V and J ends lost 0 bases and 8 bases respectively, with 12 bases between them. The CDR3 protein is CASSLDLGSDEQFF. CDR3 DNA: TGTGCCAGCAGCTTGGACCTGGGCAGCGATGAGCAGTTCTTC.

This clonotype was detected only a few times. The chain uses TRBV12-3 or TRBV12-4 and TRBJ2-3; a weak D match, TRBD2 (6 bases). Trimming removed 5 bases from V and 0 bases from J, with 12 bases in between. This CDR3 region has 15 residues. This chain's CDR3 is CASSSSGPSTDTQYF. The CDR3, as DNA: TGTGCCAGCAGTAGCAGCGGGCCTAGCACAGATACGCAGTATTTT.

The chain carries TRBV6-5 and TRBJ2-7; the D gene could be TRBD1 or TRBD2 (6 bases each). Trimming removed 2 bases from V and 2 bases from J, with 13 bases in between. The CDR3 has 15 amino acids. Looked up from germline, CDR1 is MNHEY and CDR2 is SVGAGI. This CDR3 is CASSYLAGEAYEQYF. The CDR3 region has the DNA TGTGCCAGCAGTTACCTAGCAGGGGAGGCCTACGAGCAGTACTTC.

V is TRBV7-8 and J is TRBJ2-7; D possibly corresponds to TRBD2 (5 bases). Germline values: CDR1 SGHVS, CDR2 FQNEAQ. This CDR3 has 14 amino acids. Trimming shortened V by 3 bases and J by 2 bases, and 11 bases separated the two germline ends. Here the CDR3 reads CASSFSDSAYEQYF. The CDR3 region has the DNA TGTGCCAGCAGCTTTTCGGACTCGGCCTACGAGCAGTACTTC. Based on the CDR3 plus reference TRBV7-8 and TRBJ2-7, the full variable domain is GAGVSQSPRYKVAKRGQDVALRCDPISGHVSLFWYQQALGQGPEFLTYFQNEAQLDKSGLPSDRFFAERPEGSVSTLKIQRTQQEDSAVYLCASSFSDSAYEQYFGPGTRLTVT.

This clonotype was recorded many times. The V and J genes are TRBV9 and TRBJ1-2; no definite D call. Looked up from germline, CDR1 is SGDLS and CDR2 is YYNGEE. V shed 1 base and J shed 2 bases, with 6 bases lying between them. The length of the CDR3 is 13 residues. CDR3 sequence (DNA): TGTGCCAGCAGCGTACGGGGAAACTATGGCTACACCTTC. Protein sequence: CASSVRGNYGYTF.

This clonotype was seen ten or more times. The CDR3, as DNA: TGCGCCAGCAGCTTGGAGGATACGCAGTATTTT. Its protein is CASSLEDTQYF. The V and J genes are TRBV5-1 and TRBJ2-3, with D unclear. CDR3 length: 11 amino acids. Trimming removed 0 bases at V and 6 bases at J, with 2 bases between. The germline V gene encodes CDR1 SGHRS and CDR2 YFSETQ.

This clonotype was found many times. CDR3: CSARRSGDRSNTGELFF. The CDR3 region has the DNA TGCAGTGCTAGAAGGTCAGGGGACCGGTCGAACACCGGGGAGCTGTTTTTT. The chain carries TRBV20-1 and TRBJ2-2; D is possibly TRBD1 (6 bases). The CDR3 sequence is 17 residues long. Germline CDR1 reads DFQATT; CDR2 reads SNEGSKA (reference sequence). Trimming left V 2 bases short and J 0 bases short, with 16 bases between.